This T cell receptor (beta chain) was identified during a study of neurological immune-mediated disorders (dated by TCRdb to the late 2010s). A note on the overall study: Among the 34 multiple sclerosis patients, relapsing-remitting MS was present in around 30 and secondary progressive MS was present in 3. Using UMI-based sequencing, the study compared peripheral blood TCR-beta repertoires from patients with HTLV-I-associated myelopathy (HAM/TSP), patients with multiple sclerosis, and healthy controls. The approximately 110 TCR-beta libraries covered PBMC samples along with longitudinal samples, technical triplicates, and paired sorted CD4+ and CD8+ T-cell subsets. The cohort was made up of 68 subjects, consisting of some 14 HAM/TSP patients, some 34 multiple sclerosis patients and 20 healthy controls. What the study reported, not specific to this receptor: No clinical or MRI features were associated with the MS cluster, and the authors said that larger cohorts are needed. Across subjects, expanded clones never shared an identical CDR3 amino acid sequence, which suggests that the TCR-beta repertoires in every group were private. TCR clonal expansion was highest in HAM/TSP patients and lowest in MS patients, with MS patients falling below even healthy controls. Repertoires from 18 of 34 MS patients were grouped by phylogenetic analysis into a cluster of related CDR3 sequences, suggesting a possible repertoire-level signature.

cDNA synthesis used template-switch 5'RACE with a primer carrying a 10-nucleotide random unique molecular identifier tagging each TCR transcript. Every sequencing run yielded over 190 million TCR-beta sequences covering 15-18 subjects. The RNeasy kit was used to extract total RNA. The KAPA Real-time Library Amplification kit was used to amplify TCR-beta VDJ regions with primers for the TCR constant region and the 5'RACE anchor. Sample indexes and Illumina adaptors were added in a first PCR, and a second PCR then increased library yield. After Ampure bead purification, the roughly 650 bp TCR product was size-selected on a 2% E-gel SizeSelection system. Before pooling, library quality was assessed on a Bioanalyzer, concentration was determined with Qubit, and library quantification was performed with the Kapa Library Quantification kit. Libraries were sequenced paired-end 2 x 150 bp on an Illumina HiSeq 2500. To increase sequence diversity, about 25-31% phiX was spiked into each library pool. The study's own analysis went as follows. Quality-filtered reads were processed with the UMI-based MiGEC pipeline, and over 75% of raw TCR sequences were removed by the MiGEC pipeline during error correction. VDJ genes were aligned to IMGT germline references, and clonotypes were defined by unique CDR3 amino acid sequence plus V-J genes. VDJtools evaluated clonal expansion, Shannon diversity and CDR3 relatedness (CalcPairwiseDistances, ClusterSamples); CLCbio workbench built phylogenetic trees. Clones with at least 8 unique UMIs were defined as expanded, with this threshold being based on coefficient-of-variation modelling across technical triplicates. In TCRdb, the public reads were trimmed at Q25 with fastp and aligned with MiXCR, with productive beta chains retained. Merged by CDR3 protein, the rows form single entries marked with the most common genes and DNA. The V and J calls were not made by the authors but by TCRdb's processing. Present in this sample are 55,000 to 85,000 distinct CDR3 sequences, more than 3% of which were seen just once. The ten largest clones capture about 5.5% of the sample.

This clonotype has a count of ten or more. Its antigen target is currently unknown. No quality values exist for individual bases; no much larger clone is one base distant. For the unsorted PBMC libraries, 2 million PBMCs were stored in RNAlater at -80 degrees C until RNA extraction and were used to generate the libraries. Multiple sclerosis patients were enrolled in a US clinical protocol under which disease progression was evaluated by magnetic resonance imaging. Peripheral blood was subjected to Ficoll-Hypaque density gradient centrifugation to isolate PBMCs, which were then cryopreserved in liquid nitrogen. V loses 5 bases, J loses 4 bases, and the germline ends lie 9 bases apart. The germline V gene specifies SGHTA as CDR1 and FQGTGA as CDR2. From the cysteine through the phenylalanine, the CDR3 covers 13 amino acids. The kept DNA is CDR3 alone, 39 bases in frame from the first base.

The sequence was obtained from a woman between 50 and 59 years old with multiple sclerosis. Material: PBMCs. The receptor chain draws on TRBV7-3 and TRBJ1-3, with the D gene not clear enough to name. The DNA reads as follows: TGTGCCAGCAGCCTGAGGGAGGGAAACACCATATATTTT. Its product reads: CASSLREGNTIYF.